A selection of T cell receptor beta chains follows, all from one sample in a study of OX40 agonist ivuxolimab in advanced cancers. Data came from immunoSEQ multiplex PCR; TCRdb stores just in-frame clones and leaves some out. The table shows about 72,000 clones, with approximately 92% occurring only once. The material was CD4+ or CD8+ T cells sorted from blood, obtained in a trial of the OX40 agonist ivuxolimab. All receptors come from an adult with an advanced solid tumor such as melanoma, head and neck, liver or kidney cancer. CDR3s include the opening cysteine and the closing phenylalanine or tryptophan. Each record gives: D gene, V gene, J gene, clone size, CDR3 protein, CDR3 DNA. A D gene is named only where the DNA matches it firmly. Clone size is stated in some rows and not others, as once, few, many or a class when expanded.

>TRBD2|TRBV12-5|TRBJ2-3|-
CASGLSTSPDTQYF
TGTGCTAGTGGTTTGTCGACTAGCCCGGATACGCAGTATTTT
>-|TRBV5-1|TRBJ2-2|-
CASSQQVTGELFF
TGCGCCAGCAGCCAACAGGTCACCGGGGAGCTGTTTTTT
>-|TRBV5-1|TRBJ1-1|-
CASRSGGNTEAFF
TGCGCCAGCCGCTCGGGGGGGAACACTGAAGCTTTCTTT
>-|TRBV15|TRBJ1-1|-
CATSREGNPKNTEAFF
TGTGCCACCAGCAGAGAGGGGAACCCTAAGAACACTGAAGCTTTCTTT
>-|TRBV18|TRBJ1-1|-
CASSPRQLNTEAFF
TGTGCCAGCTCACCACGTCAACTGAACACTGAAGCTTTCTTT
>TRBD2|TRBV30|TRBJ2-1|-
CAWSETSGGYNEQFF
TGTGCCTGGAGTGAGACTAGCGGGGGCTACAATGAGCAGTTCTTC
>TRBD2|TRBV4-2|TRBJ2-4|-
CASSQDGPAGGLQAKNIQYF
TGTGCCAGCAGCCAAGACGGACCAGCGGGAGGCCTACAAGCCAAAAACATTCAGTACTTC
>-|TRBV9|TRBJ2-5|-
CASSSRGGETQYF
TGTGCCAGCAGCTCCAGGGGGGGTGAGACCCAGTACTTC
>-|TRBV28|TRBJ1-5|-
CASRNGGASDQPQHF
TGTGCCAGCCGTAATGGAGGGGCAAGTGATCAGCCCCAGCATTTT
>-|TRBV5-1|TRBJ2-7|-
CASSPRAGASYEQYF
TGCGCCAGCAGCCCTCGGGCAGGGGCCTCCTACGAGCAGTACTTC
>TRBD2|TRBV2|TRBJ2-7|-
CASKRPSGSSYEQYF
TGTGCCAGCAAGCGGCCTAGCGGGAGTTCTTACGAGCAGTACTTC
>-|TRBV7-3|TRBJ2-5|-
CASSFRHLQGETQYF
TGTGCCAGCAGCTTCAGACACCTTCAGGGAGAGACCCAGTACTTC
>TRBD2|TRBV2|TRBJ2-5|-
CASSDTGGQETQYF
TGTGCCAGCAGTGATACGGGGGGGCAAGAGACCCAGTACTTC
>-|TRBV9|TRBJ2-1|-
CASSPRAGFYNEQFF
TGTGCCAGCAGCCCCCGGGCAGGGTTCTACAATGAGCAGTTCTTC
>-|TRBV2|TRBJ2-1|-
CASRRDNEQFF
TGTGCCAGTCGTCGGGACAATGAGCAGTTCTTC
>TRBD1|TRBV7-9|TRBJ1-2|-
CATLQGALGYTF
TGTGCCACCCTACAGGGGGCACTTGGCTACACCTTC
>-|TRBV30|TRBJ2-1|-
CAWSRGKGPYNEQFF
TGTGCCTGGAGTAGGGGGAAGGGGCCCTACAATGAGCAGTTCTTC
>TRBD2|TRBV18|TRBJ2-1|-
CASSTSGGYNEQFF
TGTGCCAGCTCGACTAGCGGGGGTTACAATGAGCAGTTCTTC
>TRBD1|TRBV28|TRBJ1-1|-
CASSRFGTGFEAFF
TGTGCCAGCAGTCGATTTGGGACAGGGTTTGAAGCTTTCTTT
>-|TRBV5-1|TRBJ2-6|-
CASSWERGANVLTF
TGCGCCAGCAGCTGGGAGAGGGGGGCCAACGTCCTGACTTTC
>-|TRBV11-3|TRBJ2-7|-
CASSLASSFTYEQYF
TGTGCCAGCAGCTTAGCGTCTAGCTTTACCTACGAGCAGTACTTC
>-|TRBV6-1|TRBJ1-5|few
CASSELFGARSNQPQHF
TGTGCCAGCAGTGAATTATTTGGAGCTCGGAGCAATCAGCCCCAGCATTTT
>TRBD1|TRBV7-6|TRBJ2-7|once
CASSLADRAYEQYF
TGTGCCAGCAGCTTAGCGGACAGGGCGTACGAGCAGTACTTC
>TRBD1|TRBV2|TRBJ1-5|few
CASTQGAGGQPQHF
TGTGCCAGCACCCAGGGGGCAGGTGGACAGCCCCAGCATTTT
>-|TRBV2|TRBJ2-1|-
CASMIATEQFF
TGTGCCAGCATGATAGCGACTGAGCAGTTCTTC
>-|TRBV5-5|TRBJ1-6|few
CASSYGGLRNSPLHF
TGTGCCAGCAGCTATGGAGGTCTCAGAAATTCACCCCTCCACTTT
>TRBD2|TRBV7-9|TRBJ2-4|-
CASSPSGRENIQYF
TGTGCCAGCAGCCCTAGCGGGAGGGAAAACATTCAGTACTTC
>TRBD1|TRBV7-2|TRBJ2-7|-
CASSLVGTGEQYF
TGTGCCAGCAGCTTAGTGGGGACAGGCGAGCAGTACTTC
>-|TRBV9|TRBJ2-4|-
CASSVGLGAEAKNIQYF
TGTGCCAGCAGCGTAGGGCTAGGGGCCGAAGCCAAAAACATTCAGTACTTC
>-|TRBV28|TRBJ2-7|-
CASSSWTQGTYEQYF
TGTGCCAGCAGTTCCTGGACTCAGGGGACCTACGAGCAGTACTTC
>TRBD2|TRBV27|TRBJ2-5|-
CASSFSGDGGTQYF
TGTGCCAGCAGTTTTAGCGGGGACGGTGGGACCCAGTACTTC
>-|TRBV5-1|TRBJ2-7|once
CASSLGFEGYEQYF
TGCGCCAGCAGCTTGGGATTCGAGGGTTACGAGCAGTACTTC
>-|TRBV5-1|TRBJ2-3|-
CASSLYADTQYF
TGCGCCAGCAGCTTATATGCAGATACGCAGTATTTT
>TRBD2|TRBV5-4|TRBJ2-3|-
CASSFQRGGQDTQYF
TGTGCCAGCAGCTTCCAGCGGGGGGGCCAAGATACGCAGTATTTT
>-|TRBV14|TRBJ2-4|few
CASSQDRPENSIQYF
TGTGCCAGCAGCCAAGATCGGCCGGAGAATAGCATTCAGTACTTC
>-|TRBV5-1|TRBJ1-1|-
CASSLAQTNTEAFF
TGCGCCAGCAGCTTGGCTCAAACGAACACTGAAGCTTTCTTT
>-|TRBV28|TRBJ2-2|-
CASSLTVYTGELFF
TGTGCCAGCAGTTTGACAGTTTACACCGGGGAGCTGTTTTTT
>-|TRBV25-1|TRBJ2-6|-
CASSVQGSGANVLTF
TGTGCCAGCAGCGTCCAGGGATCTGGGGCCAACGTCCTGACTTTC
>TRBD1|TRBV30|TRBJ1-5|-
CAWTRDRGNNQPQHF
TGTGCCTGGACCAGGGACAGGGGGAATAATCAGCCCCAGCATTTT
>-|TRBV5-6|TRBJ2-3|-
CASSHRVKDTDTQYF
TGTGCCAGCAGCCACAGGGTAAAGGATACAGATACGCAGTATTTT
>TRBD2|TRBV14|TRBJ2-3|-
CASSQEGWGGDTQYF
TGTGCCAGCAGCCAAGAAGGCTGGGGGGGAGATACGCAGTATTTT
>-|TRBV29-1|TRBJ1-3|-
CSVNGQSGNTIYF
TGCAGCGTTAACGGACAGTCTGGAAACACCATATATTTT
>-|TRBV9|TRBJ2-2|once
CASSVGGRLNTGELFF
TGTGCCAGCAGCGTAGGTGGCAGATTAAACACCGGGGAGCTGTTTTTT
>TRBD2|TRBV27|TRBJ2-7|-
CASRVAGGPSYEQYF
TGTGCCAGCAGAGTAGCGGGAGGGCCCTCCTACGAGCAGTACTTC
>-|TRBV5-6|TRBJ2-3|-
CASSLGSTDTQYF
TGTGCCAGCAGCTTGGGCAGCACAGATACGCAGTATTTT
>-|TRBV30|TRBJ1-3|few
CAWSVSSGNTIYF
TGTGCCTGGAGTGTAAGCTCTGGAAACACCATATATTTT
>TRBD2|TRBV5-5|TRBJ2-3|-
CASSLVWTSGGADTQYF
TGTGCCAGCAGCCTGGTCTGGACTAGCGGGGGGGCAGATACGCAGTATTTT
>-|TRBV19|TRBJ2-5|few
CASSRGGASQETQYF
TGTGCCAGTAGTAGGGGGGGCGCGAGTCAAGAGACCCAGTACTTC
>TRBD1|TRBV11-1|TRBJ2-7|once
CASSLKSGTGGYEQYF
TGTGCCAGCAGCCTTAAATCCGGGACAGGGGGTTACGAGCAGTACTTC